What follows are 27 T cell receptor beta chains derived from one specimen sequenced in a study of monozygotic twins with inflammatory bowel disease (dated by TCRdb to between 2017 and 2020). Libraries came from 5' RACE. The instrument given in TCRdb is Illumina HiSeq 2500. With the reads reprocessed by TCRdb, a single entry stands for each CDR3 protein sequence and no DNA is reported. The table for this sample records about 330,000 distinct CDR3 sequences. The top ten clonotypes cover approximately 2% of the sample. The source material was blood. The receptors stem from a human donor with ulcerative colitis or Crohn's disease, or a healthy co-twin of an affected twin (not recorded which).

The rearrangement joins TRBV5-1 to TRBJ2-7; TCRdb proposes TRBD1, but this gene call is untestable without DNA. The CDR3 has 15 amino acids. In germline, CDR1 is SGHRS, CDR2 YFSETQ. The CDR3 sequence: CASSSGTGNSYEQYF.

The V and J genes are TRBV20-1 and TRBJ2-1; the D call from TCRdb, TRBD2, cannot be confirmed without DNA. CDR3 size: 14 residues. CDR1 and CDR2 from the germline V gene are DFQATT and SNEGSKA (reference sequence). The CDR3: CSADTSGRGNEQFF.

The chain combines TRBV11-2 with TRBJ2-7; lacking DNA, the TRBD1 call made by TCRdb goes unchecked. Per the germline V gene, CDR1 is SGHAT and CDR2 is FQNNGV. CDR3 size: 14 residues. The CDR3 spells CASSTPPETYEQYF.

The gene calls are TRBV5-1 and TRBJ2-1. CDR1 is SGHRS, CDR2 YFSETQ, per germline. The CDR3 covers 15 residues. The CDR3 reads CASSLEFGTYNEQFF.

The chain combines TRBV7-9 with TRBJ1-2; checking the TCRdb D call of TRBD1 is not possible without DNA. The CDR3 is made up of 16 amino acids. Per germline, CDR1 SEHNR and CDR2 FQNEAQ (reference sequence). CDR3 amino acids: CASSFPGDRAVYGYTF. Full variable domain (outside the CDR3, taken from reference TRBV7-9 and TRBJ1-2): DTGVSQNPRHKITKRGQNVTFRCDPISEHNRLYWYRQTLGQGPEFLTYFQNEAQLEKSRLLSDRFSAERPKGSFSTLEIQRTEQGDSAMYLCASSFPGDRAVYGYTFGSGTRLTVV.

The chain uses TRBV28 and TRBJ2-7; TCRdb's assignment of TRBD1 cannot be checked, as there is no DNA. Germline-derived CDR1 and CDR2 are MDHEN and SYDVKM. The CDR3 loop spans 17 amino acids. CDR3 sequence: CASSSIPGTGEPYEQYF.

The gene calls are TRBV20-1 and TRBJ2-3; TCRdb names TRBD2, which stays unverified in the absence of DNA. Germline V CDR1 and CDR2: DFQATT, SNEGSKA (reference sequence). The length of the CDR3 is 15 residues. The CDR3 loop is CSARAASGSTDTQYF.

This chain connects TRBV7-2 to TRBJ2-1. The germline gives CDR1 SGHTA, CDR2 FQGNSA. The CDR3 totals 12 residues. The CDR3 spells CASSLSGVEQFF.

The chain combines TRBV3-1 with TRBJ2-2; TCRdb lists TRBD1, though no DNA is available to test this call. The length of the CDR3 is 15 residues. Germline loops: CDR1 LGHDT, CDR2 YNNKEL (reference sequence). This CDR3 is CASSQGQDGGGELFF.

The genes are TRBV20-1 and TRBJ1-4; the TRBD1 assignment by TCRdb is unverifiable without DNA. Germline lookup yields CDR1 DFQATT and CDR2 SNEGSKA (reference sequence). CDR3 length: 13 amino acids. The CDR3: CSAHDRSNEKLFF.

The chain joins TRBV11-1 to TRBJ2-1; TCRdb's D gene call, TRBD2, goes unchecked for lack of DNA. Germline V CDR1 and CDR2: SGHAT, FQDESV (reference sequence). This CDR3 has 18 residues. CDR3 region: CASNQGWAGQESYNEQFF.

CDR3 protein: CSAVLAGRYEQYF. The V call is TRBV20-1, the J call TRBJ2-7; with no DNA, the TCRdb D assignment of TRBD2 cannot be verified. This CDR3 is built from 13 residues. Germline-derived CDR1 and CDR2 are DFQATT and SNEGSKA (reference sequence).

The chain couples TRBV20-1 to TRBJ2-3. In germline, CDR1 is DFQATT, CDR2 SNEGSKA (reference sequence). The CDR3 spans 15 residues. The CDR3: CSARDRVVSTDTQYF.

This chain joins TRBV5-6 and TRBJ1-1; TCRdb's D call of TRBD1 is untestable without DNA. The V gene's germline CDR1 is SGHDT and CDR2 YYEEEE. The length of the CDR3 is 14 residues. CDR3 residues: CASHRLAGGTEAFF.

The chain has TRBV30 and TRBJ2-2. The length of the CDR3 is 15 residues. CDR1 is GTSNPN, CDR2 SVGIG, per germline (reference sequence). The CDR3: CAWSVNSLNTGELFF.

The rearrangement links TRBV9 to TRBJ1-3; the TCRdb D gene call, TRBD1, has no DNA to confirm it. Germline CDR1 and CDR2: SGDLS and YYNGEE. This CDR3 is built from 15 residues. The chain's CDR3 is CASSVAWGSGNTIYF.

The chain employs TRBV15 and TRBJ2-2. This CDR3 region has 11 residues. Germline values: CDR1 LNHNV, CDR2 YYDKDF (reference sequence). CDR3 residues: CATGVPGELFF.

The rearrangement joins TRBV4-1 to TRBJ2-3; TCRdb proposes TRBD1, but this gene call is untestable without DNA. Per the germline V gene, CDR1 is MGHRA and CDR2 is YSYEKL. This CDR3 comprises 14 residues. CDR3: CASSQGAGATTQYF.

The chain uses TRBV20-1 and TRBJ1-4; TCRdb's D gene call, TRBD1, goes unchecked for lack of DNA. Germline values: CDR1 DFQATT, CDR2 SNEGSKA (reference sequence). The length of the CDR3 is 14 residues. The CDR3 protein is CSASSGQTNEKLFF.

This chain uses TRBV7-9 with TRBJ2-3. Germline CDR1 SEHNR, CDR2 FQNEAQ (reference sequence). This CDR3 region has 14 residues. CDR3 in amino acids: CASSSDTNTDTQYF.

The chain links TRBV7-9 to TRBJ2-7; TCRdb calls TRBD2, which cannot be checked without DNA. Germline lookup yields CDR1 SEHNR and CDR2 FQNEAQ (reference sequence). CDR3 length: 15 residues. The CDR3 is CASSQTEDRSYEQYF.

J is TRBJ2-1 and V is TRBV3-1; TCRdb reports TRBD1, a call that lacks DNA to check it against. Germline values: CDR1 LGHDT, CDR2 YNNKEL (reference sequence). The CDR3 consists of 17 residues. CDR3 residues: CASSHRGGGGEGNEQFF.

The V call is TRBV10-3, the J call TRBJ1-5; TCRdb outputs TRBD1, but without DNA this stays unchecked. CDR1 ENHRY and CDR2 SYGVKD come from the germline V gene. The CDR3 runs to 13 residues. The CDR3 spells CAINGEGGNPQHF.

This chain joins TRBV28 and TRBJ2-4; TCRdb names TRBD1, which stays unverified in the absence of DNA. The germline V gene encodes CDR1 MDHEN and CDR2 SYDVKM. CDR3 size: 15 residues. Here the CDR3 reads CASSPRGQGENIQYF.

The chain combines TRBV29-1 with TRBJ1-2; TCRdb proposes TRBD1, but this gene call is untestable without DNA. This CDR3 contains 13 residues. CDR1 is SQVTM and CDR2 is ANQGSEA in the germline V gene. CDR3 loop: CSVDGTGDYGYTF.

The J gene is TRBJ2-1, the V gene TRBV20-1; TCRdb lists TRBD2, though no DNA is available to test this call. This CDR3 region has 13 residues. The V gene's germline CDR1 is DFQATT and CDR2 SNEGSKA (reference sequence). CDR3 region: CSANSAGYNEQFF.

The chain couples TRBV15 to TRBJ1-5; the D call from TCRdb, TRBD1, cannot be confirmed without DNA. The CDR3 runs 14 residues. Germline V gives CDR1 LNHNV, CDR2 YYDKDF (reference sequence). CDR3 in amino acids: CATSLLGGNQPQHF.